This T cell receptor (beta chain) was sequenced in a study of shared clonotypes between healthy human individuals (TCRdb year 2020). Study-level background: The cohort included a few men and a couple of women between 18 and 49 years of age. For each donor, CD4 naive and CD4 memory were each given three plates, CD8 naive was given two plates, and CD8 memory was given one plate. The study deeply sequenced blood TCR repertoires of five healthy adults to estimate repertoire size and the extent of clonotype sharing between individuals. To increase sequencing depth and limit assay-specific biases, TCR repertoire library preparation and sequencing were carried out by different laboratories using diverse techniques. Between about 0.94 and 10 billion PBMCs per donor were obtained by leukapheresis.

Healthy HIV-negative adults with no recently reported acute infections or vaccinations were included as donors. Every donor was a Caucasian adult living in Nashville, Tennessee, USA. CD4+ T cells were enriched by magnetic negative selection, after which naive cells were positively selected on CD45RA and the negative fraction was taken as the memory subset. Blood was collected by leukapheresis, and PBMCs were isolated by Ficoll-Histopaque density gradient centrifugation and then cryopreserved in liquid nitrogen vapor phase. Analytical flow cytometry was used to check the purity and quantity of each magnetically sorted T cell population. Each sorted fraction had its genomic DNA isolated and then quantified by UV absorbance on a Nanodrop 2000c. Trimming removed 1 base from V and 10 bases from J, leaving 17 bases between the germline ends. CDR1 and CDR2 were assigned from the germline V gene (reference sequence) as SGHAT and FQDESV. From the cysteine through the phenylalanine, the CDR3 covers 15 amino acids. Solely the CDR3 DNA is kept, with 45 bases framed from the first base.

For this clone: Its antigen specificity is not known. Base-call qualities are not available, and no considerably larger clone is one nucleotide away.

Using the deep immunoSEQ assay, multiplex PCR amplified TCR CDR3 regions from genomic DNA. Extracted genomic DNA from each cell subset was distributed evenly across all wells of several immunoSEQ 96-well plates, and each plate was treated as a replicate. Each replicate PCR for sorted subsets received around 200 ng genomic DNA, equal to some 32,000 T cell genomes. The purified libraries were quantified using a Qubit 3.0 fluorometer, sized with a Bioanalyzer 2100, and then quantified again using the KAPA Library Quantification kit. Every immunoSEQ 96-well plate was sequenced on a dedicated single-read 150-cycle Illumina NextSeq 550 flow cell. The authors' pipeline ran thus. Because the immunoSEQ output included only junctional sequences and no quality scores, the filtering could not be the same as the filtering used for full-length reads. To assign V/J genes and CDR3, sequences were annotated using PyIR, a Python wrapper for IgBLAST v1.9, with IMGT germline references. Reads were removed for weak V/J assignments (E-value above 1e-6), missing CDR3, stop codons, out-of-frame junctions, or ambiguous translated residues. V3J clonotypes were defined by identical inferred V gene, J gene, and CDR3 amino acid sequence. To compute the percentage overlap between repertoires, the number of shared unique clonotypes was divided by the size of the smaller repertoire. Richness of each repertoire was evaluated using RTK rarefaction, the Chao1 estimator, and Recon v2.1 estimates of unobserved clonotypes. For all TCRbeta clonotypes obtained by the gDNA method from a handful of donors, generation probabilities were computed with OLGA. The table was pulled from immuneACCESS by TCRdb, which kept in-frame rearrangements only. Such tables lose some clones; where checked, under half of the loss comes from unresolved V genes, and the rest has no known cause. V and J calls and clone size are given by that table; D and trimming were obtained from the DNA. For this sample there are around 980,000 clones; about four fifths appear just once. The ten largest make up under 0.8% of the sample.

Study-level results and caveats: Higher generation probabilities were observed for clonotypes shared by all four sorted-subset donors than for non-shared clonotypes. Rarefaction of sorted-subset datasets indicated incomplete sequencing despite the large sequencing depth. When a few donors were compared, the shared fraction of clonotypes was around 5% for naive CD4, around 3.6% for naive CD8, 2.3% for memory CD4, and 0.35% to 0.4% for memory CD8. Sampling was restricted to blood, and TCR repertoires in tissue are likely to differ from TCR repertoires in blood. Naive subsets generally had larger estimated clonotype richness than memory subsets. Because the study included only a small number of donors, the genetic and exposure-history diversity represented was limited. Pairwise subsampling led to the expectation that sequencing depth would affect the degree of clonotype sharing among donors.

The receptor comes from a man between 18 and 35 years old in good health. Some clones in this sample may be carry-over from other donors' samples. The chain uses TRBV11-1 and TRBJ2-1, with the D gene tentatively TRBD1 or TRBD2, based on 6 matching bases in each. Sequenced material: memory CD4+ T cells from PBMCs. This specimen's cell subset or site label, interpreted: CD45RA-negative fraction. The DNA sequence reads TGTGCCAGCAGCTTAGAGTGGGGGGCAGGGAGCGAGCAGTTCTTC. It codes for CASSLEWGAGSEQFF.